Included here is one T cell receptor beta chain sequence, with context. What it binds is not known. 13 Jbeta primers and 60 Vbeta primers were used for the PCR. The data were produced by immunoSEQ multiplex PCR, yet TCRdb's version contains in-frame clones alone and is incomplete. The data contain about 130,000 clones, approximately 74% of them singletons. V was trimmed by 2 bases and J by 4 bases, leaving 15 bases between them. The CDR3 is made up of 15 amino acids. Germline assignment: CDR1 SGHTA and CDR2 FQGNSA. This entry is derived from a study of cytomegalovirus exposure and HLA in healthy donors. Regarding the study as a whole: It was about 150 TCR beta chains that were listed as cytomegalovirus-associated. Another analysis was done later, and it associated 17,000 or so TCR beta sequences with HLA alleles at 0.05 false discovery rate. CMV serostatus was the sole immune exposure data available.

Donors sampled were nominally healthy, though unrecorded immune exposures were likely. The V and J genes are TRBV7-2 and TRBJ2-7; TRBD2 is a possible D gene (5 bases). The sample taken for sequencing was PBMCs. This clonotype originated in a male donor in good health and CMV-seronegative. The CDR3 nucleotides are TGTGCCAGCAGCTTAAGTAGCAGCGGATTATACGAGCAGTACTTC. Translation: CASSLSSSGLYEQYF.